This T cell receptor beta chain was recorded in a study of T cells in Graves' hyperthyroidism and ophthalmopathy. Study-level information: Upon initial diagnosis and before any treatment, peripheral blood was collected. The study's findings and limits: Blood samples included most of the expanded thyroid clonotypes exceeding 0.001. A model built on 13 V-J features separated ophthalmopathy from stable hyperthyroidism.

On the basis of clinical symptoms, serum thyroxine and TRAb, thyroid ultrasound and orbital computed tomography, diagnoses were made. Concerning this clonotype itself: Its cognate antigen is unknown.

V was pared by 3 bases and J by 7 bases, with 19 bases between. This CDR3 is built from 16 residues. Germline V gives CDR1 DFQATT, CDR2 SNEGSKA (reference sequence). There were TCR beta CDR3 regions amplified from RNA transcripts. During a first-round RT-PCR of the TCR CDR3, the HTBI primer set was used. TCRdb re-called the multiplex PCR reads through MiXCR, storing one row per CDR3 protein. The sample lists roughly 740,000 distinct CDR3 sequences, over 15% occurring once. The receptor was derived from a man aged 18-30 years with Graves' hyperthyroidism. The chain carries TRBV20-1 and TRBJ1-6; D not certain. Material for sequencing was blood. CDR3 amino acids: CSARGEGYIRNSPLHF. For the CDR3, the DNA is TGCAGTGCTAGGGGCGAAGGGTATATACGGAATTCACCCCTCCACTTT.